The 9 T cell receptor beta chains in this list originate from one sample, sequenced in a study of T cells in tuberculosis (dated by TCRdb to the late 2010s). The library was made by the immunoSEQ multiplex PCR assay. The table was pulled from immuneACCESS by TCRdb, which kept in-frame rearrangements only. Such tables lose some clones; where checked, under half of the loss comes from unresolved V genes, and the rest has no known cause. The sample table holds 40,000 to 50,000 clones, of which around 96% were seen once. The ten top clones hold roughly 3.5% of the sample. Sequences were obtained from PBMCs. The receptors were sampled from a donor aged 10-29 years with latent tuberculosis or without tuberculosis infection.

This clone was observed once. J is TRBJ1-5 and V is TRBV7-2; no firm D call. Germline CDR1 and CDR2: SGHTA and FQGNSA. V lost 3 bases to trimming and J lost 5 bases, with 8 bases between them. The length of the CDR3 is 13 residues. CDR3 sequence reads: CASSLESYQPQHF. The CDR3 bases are TGTGCCAGCAGCTTGGAGTCTTATCAGCCCCAGCATTTT.

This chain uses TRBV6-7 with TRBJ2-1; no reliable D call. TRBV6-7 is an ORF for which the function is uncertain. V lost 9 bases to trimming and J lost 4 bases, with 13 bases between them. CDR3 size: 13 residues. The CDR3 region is CARLVVRYNEQFF. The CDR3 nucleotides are TGTGCCAGGCTAGTGGTGAGATACAATGAGCAGTTCTTC.

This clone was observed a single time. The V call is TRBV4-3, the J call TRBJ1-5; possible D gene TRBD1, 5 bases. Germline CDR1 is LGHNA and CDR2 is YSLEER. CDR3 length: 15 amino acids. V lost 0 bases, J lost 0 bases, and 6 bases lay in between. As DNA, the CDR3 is TGCGCCAGCAGCCAAGAAAGGGGTAGCAATCAGCCCCAGCATTTT. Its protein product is CASSQERGSNQPQHF.

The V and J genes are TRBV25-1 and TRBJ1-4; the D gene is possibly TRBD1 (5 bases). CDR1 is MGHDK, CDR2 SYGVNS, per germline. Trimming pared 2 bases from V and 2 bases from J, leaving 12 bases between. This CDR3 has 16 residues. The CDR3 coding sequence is TGTGCCAGCAGTGAAGCCTCAGGGATTACTAATGAAAAACTGTTTTTT. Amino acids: CASSEASGITNEKLFF.

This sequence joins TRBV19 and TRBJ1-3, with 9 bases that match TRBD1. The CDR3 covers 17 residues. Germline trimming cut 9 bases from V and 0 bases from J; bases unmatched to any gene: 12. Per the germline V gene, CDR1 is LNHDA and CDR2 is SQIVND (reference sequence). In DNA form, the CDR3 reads TGTGCCAGCGGATATTGGACAGGGGTCATCTCTGGAAACACCATATATTTT. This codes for CASGYWTGVISGNTIYF.

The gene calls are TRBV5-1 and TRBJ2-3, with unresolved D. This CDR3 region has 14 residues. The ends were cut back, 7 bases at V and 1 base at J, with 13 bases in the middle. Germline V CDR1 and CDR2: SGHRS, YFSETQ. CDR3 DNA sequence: TGCGCCAGCCCTAATGATCGGGGCACAGATACGCAGTATTTT. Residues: CASPNDRGTDTQYF.

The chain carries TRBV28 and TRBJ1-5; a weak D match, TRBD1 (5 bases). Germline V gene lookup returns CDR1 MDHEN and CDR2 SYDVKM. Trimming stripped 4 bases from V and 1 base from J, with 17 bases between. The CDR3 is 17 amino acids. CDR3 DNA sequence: TGTGCCAGCAGTTCTTGGGGGGGTCTTGGAAGCAATCAGCCCCAGCATTTT. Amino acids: CASSSWGGLGSNQPQHF.

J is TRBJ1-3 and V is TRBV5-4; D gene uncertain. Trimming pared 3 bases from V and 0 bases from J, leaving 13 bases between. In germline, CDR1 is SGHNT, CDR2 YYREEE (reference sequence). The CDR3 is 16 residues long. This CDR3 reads CASSYRTGTSGNTIYF. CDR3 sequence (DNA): TGTGCCAGCAGCTACCGAACGGGTACCTCTGGAAACACCATATATTTT.

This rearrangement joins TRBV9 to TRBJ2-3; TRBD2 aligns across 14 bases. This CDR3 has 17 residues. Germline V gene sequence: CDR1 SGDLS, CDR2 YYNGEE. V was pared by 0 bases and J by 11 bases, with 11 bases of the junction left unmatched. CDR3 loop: CASSVGREGLAGALQYF. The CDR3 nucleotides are TGTGCCAGCAGCGTAGGGCGTGAGGGACTAGCGGGGGCTTTGCAGTATTTT.